Each of the 19 T cell receptor beta chains below was sequenced from the same sample in a study of TIL therapy for anti-PD-1-resistant metastatic lung cancer. The time point here: pre-treatment sample, taken before nivolumab and TIL therapy. Tumor tissue came from excised metastases, mostly pleural nodules or supraclavicular lymph nodes. This was the immunoSEQ v3 assay. Sequencing was performed with immunoSEQ multiplex PCR; in TCRdb, only in-frame clones are kept and a portion is missing. The sample has about 100,000 clones, around 71% seen once. The source was tumor tissue, collected at baseline. Source of these receptors: a person aged 25 to 85 with non-small cell lung cancer.

The rearrangement uses TRBV25-1 and TRBJ2-5, with D perhaps matching TRBD1 (6 bases). The CDR3 runs 13 residues. CDR1 MGHDK and CDR2 SYGVNS come from the germline V gene. The V end was cut by 7 bases, the J end by 6 bases, with 15 bases between. CDR3 in DNA: TGTGCCAGCACCGGGCAGGGGCCGCAGACCCAGTACTTC. Translated: CASTGQGPQTQYF.

V and J are TRBV11-1 and TRBJ2-7, with 10 bases that match TRBD1. Germline V gene sequence: CDR1 SGHAT, CDR2 FQDESV (reference sequence). V lost 5 bases and J lost 2; bases outside the gene matches: 0. CDR3 length: 13 residues. The CDR3 sequence is CASSGQGAYEQYF. As DNA, the CDR3 is TGTGCCAGCAGCGGACAGGGGGCCTACGAGCAGTACTTC.

DNA of the CDR3: TGCAGCGTAATCAGGGAAGCGGGGCAGTATTTT. Its protein is CSVIREAGQYF. J is TRBJ2-3 and V is TRBV29-1, with a tentative D call TRBD2 (6 bases). With 6 bases removed from V and 11 bases from J, the gap between germline ends came to 15 bases. This CDR3 comprises 11 residues. Per the germline V gene, CDR1 is SQVTM and CDR2 is ANQGSEA.

This sequence joins TRBV3-1 (or the pseudogene TRBV3-2) and TRBJ1-6; possible D gene TRBD1, 6 bases. Trimming removed 0 bases at V and 7 bases at J, with 25 bases between. In germline, CDR1 is LGHDT, CDR2 YNNKEL (reference sequence). The CDR3 contains 20 residues. CDR3 residues: CASSQDEGGRARARNSPLHF. The CDR3, as DNA: TGTGCCAGCAGCCAAGATGAAGGGGGACGCGCCCGAGCTAGGAATTCACCCCTCCACTTT.

The rearrangement uses TRBV6-5 and TRBJ1-5; 7 positions match TRBD1. Germline V lookup: CDR1 MNHEY, CDR2 SVGAGI. The CDR3 is made up of 14 amino acids. V lost 6 bases to trimming and J lost 6 bases; unmatched junction nucleotides: 8. CDR3 residues: CASRSSGGRQPQHF. CDR3 bases: TGTGCCAGCAGGAGCTCAGGGGGGCGTCAGCCCCAGCATTTT.

This chain uses TRBV6-2 or TRBV6-3 with TRBJ1-3, with TRBD1 as a possible D gene (5 bases). The CDR3 runs 14 residues. The V end was cut by 2 bases, the J end by 2 bases, with 7 bases between. Germline CDR1 reads MNHEY; CDR2 reads SVGEGT. CDR3 residues: CASSYLTAGNTIYF. CDR3 in DNA: TGTGCCAGCAGTTACCTGACAGCTGGAAACACCATATATTTT.

This clone was seen ten or more times. This chain links TRBV6-5 with TRBJ2-2; no reliable D call. The CDR3 covers 12 residues. Germline V lookup: CDR1 MNHEY, CDR2 SVGAGI. V was cut by 8 bases and J by 6 bases, with 10 bases left in between. The CDR3 coding sequence is TGTGCCAGCGGGCAATGGGCCGGGGAGCTGTTTTTT. Its protein is CASGQWAGELFF.

The rearrangement joins TRBV6-2 or TRBV6-3 to TRBJ2-7, with a tentative D call TRBD2 (6 bases). The CDR3 loop spans 14 amino acids. Per the germline V gene, CDR1 is MNHEY and CDR2 is SVGEGT. Trimming left V 2 bases short and J 1 base short, with 9 bases between. CDR3 region: CASSYPGESYEQYF. The CDR3 DNA reads TGTGCCAGCAGTTACCCGGGAGAGTCCTACGAGCAGTACTTC.

This clone has more than one count but fewer than ten. The chain is built from TRBV24-1 and TRBJ1-1; a possible D gene is TRBD1 (5 bases). V gave up 7 bases and J gave up 5 bases, with 7 bases separating them. The germline CDR1 and CDR2 sequences are KGHDR and SFDVKD. CDR3 length: 11 residues. CDR3 nucleotides: TGTGCCACCAGCCGGGGGACTGAAGCTTTCTTT. This sequence encodes CATSRGTEAFF.

This sequence joins TRBV29-1 and TRBJ2-3; the D gene is possibly TRBD1 (6 bases). The V and J ends lost 4 bases and 2 bases respectively, with 16 bases between them. This CDR3 contains 15 residues. From germline, CDR1 is SQVTM and CDR2 ANQGSEA. This CDR3 reads CSVVLWGLDTDTQYF. In DNA, the CDR3 is TGCAGCGTTGTGCTGTGGGGGCTAGACACAGATACGCAGTATTTT.

This chain links TRBV28 with TRBJ2-7; TRBD1 is a possible D gene (5 bases). The CDR3 is 11 residues long. The V gene lost 2 bases and the J gene lost 7 bases, with 6 bases spanning the gap. Germline CDR1 is MDHEN and CDR2 is SYDVKM. The CDR3 nucleotides are TGTGCCAGCAGTTTAAGGGGTGAGCAGTACTTC. The encoded protein is CASSLRGEQYF.

The chain has TRBV19 and TRBJ2-7; possible D gene TRBD1, 5 bases. V was pared by 10 bases and J by 2 bases, with 21 bases between. The CDR3 has 15 amino acids. The germline CDR1 and CDR2 sequences are LNHDA and SQIVND (reference sequence). The CDR3 reads CATSQEPTATYEQYF. CDR3 DNA: TGTGCCACCTCACAGGAGCCGACAGCCACCTACGAGCAGTACTTC.

This clone occurred once. This sequence joins TRBV5-6 and TRBJ2-5; D is possibly TRBD2 (5 bases). CDR1 SGHDT and CDR2 YYEEEE come from the germline V gene. The CDR3 extends over 12 amino acids. Trimming stripped 10 bases from V and 5 bases from J, with 15 bases between. CDR3 in DNA: TGTGCCGAGGACTCCCACGGCGAGACCCAGTACTTC. Its translation: CAEDSHGETQYF.

V usage is TRBV4-3 and J usage is TRBJ1-4; possible D gene TRBD1, 6 bases. Germline CDR1 reads LGHNA; CDR2 reads YSLEER. Trimming cost V 2 bases and J 8 bases, with 21 bases left between them. There are 17 residues in the CDR3. The CDR3 protein is CASSQSRGRGIGEKLFF. The DNA for the CDR3 is TGCGCCAGCAGCCAAAGTCGGGGGCGAGGGATAGGGGAAAAACTGTTTTTT.

The rearrangement joins TRBV30 to TRBJ2-3; TRBD2 aligns across 7 bases. Germline V lookup: CDR1 GTSNPN, CDR2 SVGIG (reference sequence). V lost 5 bases, J lost 4 bases, and 9 bases stayed unmatched. There are 14 residues in the CDR3. The CDR3 loop reads CAWGYRGDADTQYF. Written as DNA, the CDR3 is TGTGCCTGGGGGTACCGGGGGGACGCAGATACGCAGTATTTT. Complete variable domain (other parts from reference TRBV30 and TRBJ2-3): SQTIHQWPATLVQPVGSPLSLECTVEGTSNPNLYWYRQAAGRGLQLLFYSVGIGQISSEVPQNLSASRPQDRQFILSSKKLLLSDSGFYLCAWGYRGDADTQYFGPGTRLTVL.

This clone has just a few counts. The chain uses TRBV20-1 and TRBJ1-4, with D unclear. The CDR3 covers 11 residues. The V gene's germline CDR1 is DFQATT and CDR2 SNEGSKA (reference sequence). Trimming pared 6 bases from V and 14 bases from J, leaving 16 bases between. CDR3 coding DNA: TGCAGTGCCGGCCCGAGGAATAGGCTGTTTTTT. Protein product: CSAGPRNRLFF.

Written as DNA, the CDR3 is TGTGCCAGCAGCTTGGGCAGGGACCAAGAGACCCAGTACTTC. This codes for CASSLGRDQETQYF. The V call is TRBV5-4, the J call TRBJ2-5; D may be TRBD1 (5 bases). Germline CDR1 and CDR2: SGHNT and YYREEE (reference sequence). V lost 0 bases to trimming and J lost 0 bases, with 6 bases between them. The length of the CDR3 is 14 residues. Based on the CDR3 plus reference TRBV5-4 and TRBJ2-5, the full variable domain is ETGVTQSPTHLIKTRGQQVTLRCSSQSGHNTVSWYQQALGQGPQFIFQYYREEENGRGNFPPRFSGLQFPNYSSELNVNALELDDSALYLCASSLGRDQETQYFGPGTRLLVL.

This clone came up a few times. The rearrangement uses TRBV5-6 and TRBJ1-5; D remains ambiguous. V was pared by 4 bases and J by 9 bases, with 11 bases between. Per germline, CDR1 SGHDT and CDR2 YYEEEE. The CDR3 consists of 12 residues. CDR3: CASSPLFWPQHF. CDR3 DNA: TGTGCCAGCAGCCCCCTGTTTTGGCCCCAGCATTTT.

This chain joins TRBV6-5 and TRBJ1-1, with TRBD1 matching over 9 bases. The CDR3 is made up of 16 amino acids. Trimming removed 0 bases from V and 4 bases from J; junction bases left unmatched: 6. The germline V gene has CDR1 MNHEY and CDR2 SVGAGI. CDR3: CASSYSIGTGPTEAFF. The CDR3 nucleotides are TGTGCCAGCAGTTACTCGATAGGGACAGGGCCCACTGAAGCTTTCTTT.